These 20 T cell receptor beta chains were sequenced from one sample in a study of T cells in Graves' hyperthyroidism and ophthalmopathy. RNA transcripts yielded amplified TCR beta CDR3 regions. A first-round RT-PCR of the TCR CDR3 used the HTBI primer set. A single record per CDR3 protein comes from TCRdb applying MiXCR to the multiplex PCR reads. The data show hundreds of thousands of distinct CDR3 sequences, over 20% seen once. Sequenced: blood. These receptors were collected from a man younger than 40 with Graves' ophthalmopathy.

This clonotype has a handful of counts. This chain uses TRBV11-3 with TRBJ2-1; TRBD2 matches at 8 bases. Per germline, CDR1 SGHNT and CDR2 YENEEA. The CDR3 totals 17 residues. J was trimmed by 5 bases and V by 5 bases; bases with no gene match: 14. For the CDR3, the DNA is TGTGCCAGCAGCGCCACACGTGGGACTAGAGATAACAATGAGCAGTTCTTC. Residues: CASSATRGTRDNNEQFF. The full variable domain, completed using reference TRBV11-3 and TRBJ2-1, is EAGVVQSPRYKIIEKKQPVAFWCNPISGHNTLYWYLQNLGQGPELLIRYENEEAVDDSQLPKDRFSAERLKGVDSTLKIQPAELGDSAVYLCASSATRGTRDNNEQFFGPGTRLTVL.

The chain uses TRBV6-1 and TRBJ1-5; 10 nucleotides match TRBD1. CDR3 length equals 14 residues. Germline CDR1 and CDR2: MNHNS and SASEGT. Trimming cost V 4 bases and J 5 bases; bases outside gene matches: 2. CDR3 loop: CASSGGTGDQPQHF. CDR3 coding DNA: TGTGCCAGCAGTGGCGGGACAGGGGATCAGCCCCAGCATTTT.

V usage is TRBV10-2 and J usage is TRBJ2-1; 7 bases align to TRBD2. CDR1 is WSHSY and CDR2 is SAAADI in the germline V gene. The CDR3 length is 15 residues. Germline trimming cut 5 bases from V and 8 bases from J; bases unmatched to any gene: 12. The CDR3 protein is CASSPSAWREHEQFF. CDR3 sequence (DNA): TGCGCCAGCAGTCCCAGCGCGTGGCGGGAGCATGAGCAGTTCTTC.

J is TRBJ2-7 and V is TRBV6-5; D might be TRBD2 (5 bases). CDR1 and CDR2 from the germline V gene are MNHEY and SVGAGI. Trimming stripped 2 bases from V and 3 bases from J, with 8 bases between. The CDR3 runs 13 residues. In DNA, the CDR3 is TGTGCCAGCAGTTACCTAAGCGGCTACGAGCAGTACTTC. Residues: CASSYLSGYEQYF.

This clonotype was seen at least ten times. The chain uses TRBV3-1 and TRBJ1-2, with D perhaps TRBD1 (6 bases). V gave up 6 bases and J gave up 1 base, with 12 bases separating them. CDR3 length: 14 amino acids. Per the germline V gene, CDR1 is LGHDT and CDR2 is YNNKEL (reference sequence). For the CDR3, the DNA is TGTGCCAGCAGTCAAATACAGGGTAACTATGGCTACACCTTC. Encoded protein: CASSQIQGNYGYTF.

At least ten counts were recorded for this clonotype. The genes are TRBV20-1 and TRBJ2-7; maybe TRBD2 (6 bases). Trimming shortened V by 0 bases and J by 3 bases, and 18 bases separated the two germline ends. This CDR3 contains 16 residues. From germline, CDR1 is DFQATT and CDR2 SNEGSKA (reference sequence). CDR3 amino acids: CSARDVRHGSDYEQYF. The CDR3 region has the DNA TGCAGTGCTAGAGATGTCAGGCACGGGAGCGACTACGAGCAGTACTTC.

In the case of this clonotype: One end of the junction fails to match germline, which may point to a read error. This chain links TRBV11-2 with TRBJ2-7; D may correspond to TRBD1 or TRBD2 (5 bases each). Looked up from germline, CDR1 is SGHAT and CDR2 is FQNNGV. This CDR3 spans 14 amino acids. The CDR3: CAGSQMGPSYEQYF. CDR3 nucleotide sequence: TGTGCCGGCAGCCAAATGGGACCTTCCTACGAGCAGTACTTC.

This clonotype has more than one count but fewer than ten. This chain links TRBV9 with TRBJ2-1, with D unclear. V lost 3 bases to trimming and J lost 0 bases, with 7 bases between them. Germline lookup yields CDR1 SGDLS and CDR2 YYNGEE. This CDR3 contains 14 residues. The CDR3 loop reads CASSADSSYNEQFF. The CDR3, as DNA: TGTGCCAGCAGCGCGGATAGCTCCTACAATGAGCAGTTCTTC.

This clonotype has ten or more counts. V usage is TRBV6-1 and J usage is TRBJ1-1, with TRBD1 matching 9 bases. The trim removed 6 bases at V and 6 bases at J, leaving 11 bases unmatched. The CDR3 has 15 amino acids. The V gene's germline CDR1 is MNHNS and CDR2 SASEGT. CDR3 residues: CASRARTGAGAEAFF. CDR3 in DNA: TGTGCCAGCAGGGCTAGGACAGGGGCAGGGGCTGAAGCTTTCTTT.

This clonotype came up many times. This rearrangement joins TRBV12-3 or TRBV12-4 to TRBJ2-5; either TRBD1 or TRBD2 may fit D (5 bases each). The CDR3 has 14 amino acids. With 2 bases removed from V and 4 bases from J, the gap between germline ends came to 11 bases. The CDR3 loop is CASSLPGTGETQYF. DNA for the CDR3: TGTGCCAGCAGTTTACCGGGGACGGGAGAGACCCAGTACTTC.

About this clonotype: An end of the junction differs from the germline gene, which may be a read error. Here the CDR3 DNA reads TGCGCCGGCAGCCAACCGGTAGGAATCGGCGGGAACTATGGCTACACCTTC. Translating gives CAGSQPVGIGGNYGYTF. This rearrangement joins TRBV4-1 to TRBJ1-2; D not certain. There are 17 residues in the CDR3. The germline V gene encodes CDR1 MGHRA and CDR2 YSYEKL.

For this clonotype: Given the absence of the conserved phenylalanine or tryptophan at the CDR3 end, a read error is likely. The CDR3 region has the DNA TGTGCCAGCAGTACTCCCGGGTCGTACCAAGAGACCCAGTACCTC. Its translation is CASSTPGSYQETQYL. The chain links TRBV28 to TRBJ2-5, with no clear D. Per germline, CDR1 MDHEN and CDR2 SYDVKM. This CDR3 is 15 amino acids long. The V gene lost 5 bases and the J gene lost 0 bases, with 13 bases spanning the gap.

This clonotype was counted ten times or more. The V and J genes are TRBV3-1 and TRBJ2-1, with 10 nucleotides matching TRBD2. V lost 3 bases and J lost 8; bases outside the gene matches: 7. The germline V gene encodes CDR1 LGHDT and CDR2 YNNKEL (reference sequence). The CDR3 contains 15 residues. The CDR3 sequence is CASSHVQREGYEQFF. CDR3 sequence (DNA): TGTGCCAGCAGCCACGTACAGCGGGAGGGATATGAGCAGTTCTTC.

This clonotype showed up many times. The V gene is TRBV11-2, the J gene TRBJ2-1; a possible D gene is TRBD2 (6 bases). The CDR3 contains 15 residues. Per the germline V gene, CDR1 is SGHAT and CDR2 is FQNNGV. V was trimmed by 5 bases and J by 6 bases, leaving 17 bases between them. The CDR3 loop reads CASSRLVGLVNEQFF. DNA for the CDR3: TGTGCCAGCAGCCGACTAGTCGGTCTTGTCAATGAGCAGTTCTTC.

The J gene is TRBJ2-2, the V gene TRBV7-9; TRBD2 might be the D (6 bases). Germline V gene lookup returns CDR1 SEHNR and CDR2 FQNEAQ (reference sequence). This CDR3 has 16 amino acids. With 3 bases removed from V and 0 bases from J, the gap between germline ends came to 11 bases. CDR3 residues: CASSFTGSANTGELFF. The CDR3 DNA sequence: TGTGCCAGCAGCTTTACCGGGAGCGCGAACACCGGGGAGCTGTTTTTT.

This clonotype turned up a few times. The chain recombines TRBV28 with TRBJ2-2; 12 positions match TRBD2. Per germline, CDR1 MDHEN and CDR2 SYDVKM. V gave up 7 bases and J gave up 3 bases; unmatched junction bases: 3. The CDR3 consists of 15 residues. The CDR3 is CASKTSGSDTGELFF. CDR3 bases: TGTGCCAGCAAGACTAGCGGGAGCGACACCGGGGAGCTGTTTTTT. The full variable domain, in which reference TRBV28 and TRBJ2-2 provide the parts outside the CDR3, is DVKVTQSSRYLVKRTGEKVFLECVQDMDHENMFWYRQDPGLGLRLIYFSYDVKMKEKGDIPEGYSVSREKKERFSLILESASTNQTSMYLCASKTSGSDTGELFFGEGSRLTVL.

This clonotype was counted many times. This chain connects TRBV18 to TRBJ2-7; D could derive from TRBD1 or TRBD2 (5 bases each). CDR3 size: 13 residues. Germline assignment: CDR1 KGHSH and CDR2 LQKENI. V was cut by 4 bases and J by 6 bases, with 13 bases left in between. Written as DNA, the CDR3 is TGTGCCAGCTCACAAGGGGCCCGGGGCGAGCAGTACTTC. Translation: CASSQGARGEQYF.

The chain combines TRBV28 with TRBJ1-4; D unclear. V shed 0 bases and J shed 0 bases, with 5 bases lying between them. The CDR3 totals 15 residues. Germline V gene sequence: CDR1 MDHEN, CDR2 SYDVKM. CDR3 loop: CASSLWSATNEKLFF. In DNA form, the CDR3 reads TGTGCCAGCAGTTTATGGTCCGCAACTAATGAAAAACTGTTTTTT.

V usage is TRBV9 and J usage is TRBJ1-1, with a weak D call TRBD1 (6 bases). Germline CDR1 SGDLS, CDR2 YYNGEE. V was trimmed by 3 bases and J by 0 bases, leaving 9 bases between them. The CDR3 totals 14 residues. The CDR3 sequence: CASSADSMNTEAFF. The CDR3, as DNA: TGTGCCAGCAGCGCGGACAGCATGAACACTGAAGCTTTCTTT.

This clonotype was observed once. CDR3 amino acids: CASSQERTGFDEQFF. CDR3 sequence (DNA): TGTGCCAGCAGCCAAGAGCGGACAGGGTTCGATGAGCAGTTCTTC. The genes are TRBV3-1 and TRBJ2-1, with 8 bases lining up with TRBD1. Losses at the gene ends were 0 bases for V and 8 bases for J; bases not matched to a gene: 6. The CDR3 has 15 residues. The germline V gene has CDR1 LGHDT and CDR2 YNNKEL (reference sequence).